This TCR beta chain was retrieved from a study of cytomegalovirus exposure and HLA in healthy donors. Worth noting for this clone: Its cognate antigen is unknown.

Points from the study as a whole: Presence/absence analyses took donor sequencing depth as roughly uniform. A later analysis linked a missense variant in DCLRE1C to the trimming of TCR beta V and J genes. Association with HLA alleles at 0.05 false discovery rate was found for around 15,000 TCR beta sequences in a later analysis.

With 60 Vbeta and 13 Jbeta primers, the PCR was carried out. Some clones are missing from TCRdb's copy, which holds only in-frame ones; the method was immunoSEQ multiplex PCR. The repertoire holds some 270,000 clones, with around 90% as singletons. The CDR3 has 12 amino acids. The trim removed 9 bases at V and 8 bases at J, leaving 3 bases unmatched. Per germline, CDR1 MNHNS and CDR2 SASEGT. J is TRBJ2-1 and V is TRBV6-1; 11 bases are a match to TRBD1. This receptor was obtained from a girl aged 2-10 years in good health and CMV-seronegative. Sequencing was carried out using PBMCs. CDR3 loop: CASGQGAHEQFF. CDR3 sequence (DNA): TGTGCCAGTGGACAGGGGGCACATGAGCAGTTCTTC.